This entry lists 28 T cell receptor beta chains sequenced from one sample in a study of regulatory T cells in long-lasting Graves disease. Documented time point: newly diagnosed GD, antithyroid drugs for less than 3 months. Construction of the TCR library relied on RNA isolated from PBMCs. The TCR beta library used iRepertoire HTBI primers with Arm-PCR amplification of CDR3. TCRdb redid the calling of the multiplex PCR reads with MiXCR, one entry per CDR3 protein. The data show 400,000 to 500,000 distinct CDR3 sequences, about 17% seen once. The sample was also linked to a second study, of T cells in Graves' hyperthyroidism and ophthalmopathy.

The specimen was peripheral blood mononuclear cells (PBMCs), collected at new diagnosis, from a patient treated with antithyroid drugs. These receptors all stem from a woman aged 18-30 years with Graves disease.

This clonotype was detected ten times or more. V gene TRBV2 combines with J gene TRBJ1-2; D is ambiguous. Trimming pared 11 bases from V and 6 bases from J, leaving 13 bases between. The V gene's germline CDR1 is SNHLY and CDR2 FYNNEI. The CDR3 extends over 11 amino acids. The CDR3 DNA sequence: TGTGCCTTGTGGGTTACGGATGGCTACACCTTC. This sequence encodes CALWVTDGYTF.

A few counts support this clonotype. The chain recombines TRBV27 with TRBJ2-1; no definite D call. The ends were cut back, 0 bases at V and 2 bases at J, with 14 bases in the middle. This CDR3 has 17 residues. CDR1 and CDR2 (germline): MNHEY, SMNVEV (reference sequence). DNA for the CDR3: TGTGCCAGCAGTTTATCTAGTTGGGGATCTCCCTACAATGAGCAGTTCTTC. This encodes CASSLSSWGSPYNEQFF.

The chain employs TRBV18 and TRBJ1-5; D is possibly TRBD1 (6 bases). CDR3 length: 14 residues. Trimming left V 3 bases short and J 11 bases short, with 17 bases between. Germline V gene data show CDR1 as KGHSH and CDR2 as LQKENI. CDR3 region: CASSPQGTGVAQHF. CDR3 DNA sequence: TGTGCCAGCTCACCTCAGGGGACGGGTGTGGCCCAGCATTTT.

This clonotype was detected many times. The genes are TRBV27 and TRBJ2-1, with D maybe TRBD1 (5 bases). V was shortened by 2 bases and J by 9 bases, with 11 bases between the two germline ends. The germline V gene has CDR1 MNHEY and CDR2 SMNVEV (reference sequence). This CDR3 has 13 amino acids. The CDR3 is CASSLDSFREQFF. Written as DNA, the CDR3 is TGTGCCAGCAGTTTAGACAGCTTCCGTGAGCAGTTCTTC.

This clonotype showed up many times. This chain uses TRBV28 with TRBJ1-1; D remains unclear. The ends were cut back, 6 bases at V and 0 bases at J, with 29 bases in the middle. Germline-derived CDR1 and CDR2 are MDHEN and SYDVKM. This CDR3 has 20 amino acids. Here the CDR3 DNA reads TGTGCCAGCAGCTGGGTCCCCTTTTACAGTGGGGTTGTAGTGAACACTGAAGCTTTCTTT. It encodes CASSWVPFYSGVVVNTEAFF.

This clonotype has ten or more counts. The chain carries TRBV28 and TRBJ2-3, with D possibly matching TRBD2 (6 bases). CDR1 is MDHEN and CDR2 is SYDVKM in the germline V gene. Trimming took off 7 bases at V and 1 base at J, with 18 bases between the two ends. This CDR3 region has 16 residues. This chain's CDR3 is CASTTRRGVGTDTQYF. The DNA for the CDR3 is TGTGCCAGCACCACCAGGAGGGGTGTAGGCACAGATACGCAGTATTTT.

The table lists this clonotype with many counts. The V call is TRBV2, the J call TRBJ2-7; 10 bases match TRBD1. Germline V gene data show CDR1 as SNHLY and CDR2 as FYNNEI. This CDR3 is 18 amino acids long. Unmatched junction bases numbered 12, after V lost 1 base and J lost 3 bases. CDR3: CASSEVLGTGVNLYEQYF. The CDR3 DNA follows: TGTGCCAGCAGTGAAGTTTTGGGGACAGGGGTTAACCTCTACGAGCAGTACTTC.

This clonotype was counted at least ten times. This sequence joins TRBV7-2 and TRBJ2-3; the D is unclear. Germline CDR1 reads SGHTA; CDR2 reads FQGNSA. V lost 4 bases, J lost 5 bases, and 10 bases lay in between. The CDR3 sequence is 13 residues long. The CDR3 DNA follows: TGTGCCAGCAGCTCGCCACGAGGAGATACGCAGTATTTT. Its translation is CASSSPRGDTQYF.

There are many counts of this clonotype. The chain carries TRBV11-1 and TRBJ2-5; maybe TRBD1 (6 bases). Germline CDR1 reads SGHAT; CDR2 reads FQDESV (reference sequence). The V end was cut by 5 bases, the J end by 0 bases, with 16 bases between. The CDR3 length is 16 residues. The CDR3 DNA reads as TGTGCCAGCAGCACCCTCACAGGGATGTACCAAGAGACCCAGTACTTC. Protein: CASSTLTGMYQETQYF.

The rearrangement uses TRBV12-3 or TRBV12-4 and TRBJ2-1; tentatively, D is TRBD1 (6 bases). Trimming removed 7 bases at V and 4 bases at J, with 17 bases between. The CDR3 runs 15 residues. CDR3: CASNWTVKIYNEQFF. For the CDR3, the DNA is TGTGCCAGCAACTGGACAGTGAAGATTTACAATGAGCAGTTCTTC.

This clonotype was found many times. CDR3 residues: CASSQARGSEPQHF. The CDR3, as DNA: TGTGCCAGCAGCCAAGCCAGGGGTAGTGAGCCCCAGCATTTT. The V call is TRBV3-1, the J call TRBJ1-5; D might be TRBD1 (6 bases). This CDR3 is built from 14 residues. Trimming pared 1 base from V and 8 bases from J, leaving 12 bases between. CDR1 and CDR2 from the germline V gene are LGHDT and YNNKEL (reference sequence).

This clonotype was observed at least ten times. The gene calls are TRBV30 and TRBJ1-1; D gene unclear. The CDR3 covers 11 residues. Trimming took 0 bases from V and 9 from J, leaving 8 bases between them. CDR1 is GTSNPN and CDR2 is SVGIG in the germline V gene (reference sequence). The CDR3 DNA reads TGTGCCTGGAGTGTAATGAATAAAGCTTTCTTT. Residues: CAWSVMNKAFF.

This clonotype came up many times. The chain combines TRBV3-1 with TRBJ1-2; no definite D call. Germline V lookup: CDR1 LGHDT, CDR2 YNNKEL (reference sequence). The CDR3 extends over 13 amino acids. V lost 1 base and J lost 5, with 8 bases in between. CDR3 amino acids: CASSQVRGYGYTF. The CDR3 DNA sequence: TGTGCCAGCAGCCAAGTACGAGGTTATGGCTACACCTTC.

A few counts support this clonotype. The junction departs from germline at one end; a sequencing error may be responsible. The chain employs TRBV7-7 and TRBJ2-3; 9 nucleotides line up with TRBD2. Germline loops: CDR1 SSHAT, CDR2 FNYEAQ (reference sequence). This CDR3 is built from 15 residues. The CDR3 sequence is CASSLSSGRSDTQYF. CDR3 nucleotide sequence: TGTGCTAGCAGCTTATCCAGCGGGAGGTCAGATACGCAGTATTTT.

The table lists this clonotype with a few counts. The rearrangement joins TRBV28 to TRBJ1-4; D possibly corresponds to TRBD1 (6 bases). CDR1 and CDR2 (germline): MDHEN, SYDVKM. The V gene lost 7 bases and the J gene lost 7 bases, with 16 bases spanning the gap. The CDR3 totals 14 residues. Here the CDR3 reads CASTLGGHGEKLFF. DNA for the CDR3: TGTGCCAGCACTCTGGGGGGGCACGGTGAAAAACTGTTTTTT.

This clonotype was counted between two and nine times. The gene calls are TRBV3-1 and TRBJ2-7; 8 bases match TRBD1. This CDR3 region has 14 residues. The trim removed 5 bases at V and 3 bases at J, leaving 6 bases unmatched. Per the germline V gene, CDR1 is LGHDT and CDR2 is YNNKEL (reference sequence). CDR3 sequence: CASSMPGQDYEQYF. CDR3 DNA sequence: TGTGCCAGCAGCATGCCGGGACAGGACTACGAGCAGTACTTC.

This clonotype was recorded a few times. A single base separates this from a much larger clone, so it may be a read error. This is likely a read error, given that the CDR3 carries no conserved phenylalanine or tryptophan at its end. The V gene is TRBV6-2 or TRBV6-3, the J gene TRBJ1-1; 9 nucleotides align to TRBD1. This CDR3 is built from 14 residues. Germline CDR1 MNHEY, CDR2 SVGEGT. Trimming cost V 6 bases and J 2 bases; bases outside gene matches: 4. The CDR3 DNA reads TGTGCCAGCAGGAGGACAGGGGTTAACACTGAAGCTTTCCTT. Translated, it gives CASRRTGVNTEAFL.

The chain's CDR3 is CASRARPQGTNTGELFF. For the CDR3, the DNA is TGTGCCAGCAGAGCCCGTCCGCAGGGCACGAACACCGGGGAGCTGTTTTTT. The chain combines TRBV6-1 with TRBJ2-2; a weak D match, TRBD1 (5 bases). V lost 6 bases and J lost 0, with 17 bases in between. The CDR3 has 17 residues. Germline CDR1 and CDR2: MNHNS and SASEGT.

This clonotype was observed a handful of times. The chain couples TRBV9 to TRBJ2-1, with 7 bases aligning to TRBD1. The DNA matches TRBJ2-5 better at its end, which makes the J call doubtful. CDR3 length equals 14 residues. CDR1 SGDLS and CDR2 YYNGEE come from the germline V gene. CDR3 residues: CASSVTQGQTTQYF. The CDR3 DNA follows: TGTGCCAGCAGCGTGACCCAGGGACAGACGACCCAGTACTTC.

This chain links TRBV9 with TRBJ2-2; tentatively, D is TRBD1 (5 bases). This CDR3 is built from 15 residues. Trimming cost V 5 bases and J 4 bases, with 15 bases left between them. Germline-derived CDR1 and CDR2 are SGDLS and YYNGEE. The DNA for the CDR3 is TGTGCCAGCAGGAAAGGGGCGCAGGGCACCGGGGAGCTGTTTTTT. Translating gives CASRKGAQGTGELFF.

V gene TRBV27 combines with J gene TRBJ2-3, with 7 bases aligning to TRBD1. Germline loops: CDR1 MNHEY, CDR2 SMNVEV (reference sequence). CDR3 length: 18 residues. Losses at the gene ends were 5 bases for V and 3 bases for J; bases not matched to a gene: 17. The CDR3 DNA sequence: TGTGCCAGCAGTCCTCGGACAGGTGGCGGGCCCCGTACAGATACGCAGTATTTT. Its protein product is CASSPRTGGGPRTDTQYF.

The V and J genes are TRBV2 and TRBJ2-2, with D perhaps matching TRBD2 (6 bases). Germline V gene sequence: CDR1 SNHLY, CDR2 FYNNEI. The CDR3 extends over 16 amino acids. The V gene lost 2 bases and the J gene lost 1 base, with 11 bases spanning the gap. The CDR3: CASSEMGRENTGELFF. The CDR3 DNA sequence: TGTGCCAGCAGTGAAATGGGGCGGGAGAACACCGGGGAGCTGTTTTTT.

The chain links TRBV6-1 to TRBJ1-2; TRBD1 is a possible D gene (6 bases). The V end lost 0 bases, the J end lost 5 bases, and 19 bases lay between the germline ends. Germline V CDR1 and CDR2: MNHNS, SASEGT. CDR3 length: 17 amino acids. The CDR3 region has the DNA TGTGCCAGCAGTGAAGCGCTTCGGGGCAGGGGAGGTTATGGCTACACCTTC. It is translated as CASSEALRGRGGYGYTF.

The table lists this clonotype with many counts. V gene TRBV7-2 combines with J gene TRBJ1-5; D may be TRBD1 (6 bases). The ends were cut back, 6 bases at V and 4 bases at J, with 19 bases in the middle. This CDR3 has 16 amino acids. Germline V gives CDR1 SGHTA, CDR2 FQGNSA. The CDR3 nucleotides are TGTGCCAGCAGTCCCCTTCTGAACAGGGATAATCAGCCCCAGCATTTT. Translated: CASSPLLNRDNQPQHF.

The rearrangement links TRBV5-6 to TRBJ2-5; D not certain. The CDR3 spans 13 residues. V lost 1 base and J lost 2, with 6 bases in between. The V gene's germline CDR1 is SGHDT and CDR2 YYEEEE. CDR3 bases: TGTGCCAGCAGCTTGAAGCCGCAAGAGACCCAGTACTTC. Protein: CASSLKPQETQYF.

This rearrangement joins TRBV12-3 or TRBV12-4 to TRBJ2-1; 14 bases are a match to TRBD2. This CDR3 is 17 amino acids long. With V trimmed by 7 bases and J by 7 bases, 12 bases remained unmatched. This chain's CDR3 is CASTRLAGGNSKNEQFF. In nucleotides, the CDR3 is TGTGCCAGCACCAGACTAGCGGGAGGGAATTCGAAGAATGAGCAGTTCTTC.

This chain links TRBV5-1 with TRBJ2-7; 16 bases match TRBD2. Germline V lookup: CDR1 SGHRS, CDR2 YFSETQ. V lost 4 bases, J lost 4 bases, and 11 bases stayed unmatched. This CDR3 has 18 residues. DNA of the CDR3: TGCGCCAGCAGCCTGGGACTAGCGGGAGGGCCCCCAAATTACGAGCAGTACTTC. Translated: CASSLGLAGGPPNYEQYF.

In this sample, this clonotype turned up many times. The J gene is TRBJ2-7, the V gene TRBV28; no definite D call. This CDR3 has 12 amino acids. Germline V lookup: CDR1 MDHEN, CDR2 SYDVKM. Trimming cost V 6 bases and J 4 bases, with 10 bases left between them. DNA for the CDR3: TGTGCCAGCAGATCTACAGCTTACGAGCAGTACTTC. Translated: CASRSTAYEQYF.